This T cell receptor (beta chain) was recorded in a study of OX40 agonist ivuxolimab in advanced cancers. Study summary: Males comprised 82.7% of the group, whose mean age was 60 years (range roughly 20 to 85). The study's findings and limits: In the 0.1 to 3.0 mg/kg range, CD4+ and CD8+ blood T cells had expanded clonally by week 6. Averaged across samples, CD8+ T cells carried more expanded clones than CD4+ did.

This CDR3 is 15 amino acids long. Germline V gives CDR1 MNHNY, CDR2 SVGAGI (reference sequence). Exclusion of a patient followed from autoimmune disease history or systemic immunosuppression. Libraries were prepared by immunoSEQ multiplex PCR; TCRdb keeps only in-frame clonotypes and omits some of them. The table lists 45,000 to 60,000 clones, approximately 80% of them singletons. Note on this clone: Its antigen remains unknown. One end of the junction does not line up with germline, which may come from a read error.

The chain recombines TRBV6-6 with TRBJ2-6, with a weak D call TRBD1 (6 bases). Sequenced here: CD4+ or CD8+ T cells sorted from blood, sampled in a trial of the OX40 agonist ivuxolimab. This receptor was obtained from an adult with an advanced solid tumor such as melanoma, head and neck, liver or kidney cancer. The CDR3 DNA follows: TGTGCCAGCACTTACGGACAGCTTGGGGCCAACGTCCTGACTTTC. The encoded protein is CASTYGQLGANVLTF.